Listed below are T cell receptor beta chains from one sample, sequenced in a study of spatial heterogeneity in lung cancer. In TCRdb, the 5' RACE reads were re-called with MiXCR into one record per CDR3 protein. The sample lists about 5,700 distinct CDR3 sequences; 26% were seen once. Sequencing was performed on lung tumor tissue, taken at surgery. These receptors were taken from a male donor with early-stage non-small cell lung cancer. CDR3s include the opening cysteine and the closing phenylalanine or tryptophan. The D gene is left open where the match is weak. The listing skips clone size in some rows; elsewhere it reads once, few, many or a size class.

CDR3: CASSPPNGEGHGYTF
DNA: TGTGCCAGCAGCCCACCCAATGGGGAGGGGCACGGCTACACCTTC
size: medium-sized
J: TRBJ1-2
D: NA
V: TRBV7-9

CDR3: CASSTGTSNTGELFF
DNA: TGTGCCAGCAGCACCGGGACATCGAACACCGGGGAGCTGTTTTTT
size: NA
J: TRBJ2-2
D: NA
V: TRBV11-2

CDR3: CSGMTGTHEQFF
DNA: TGCAGCGGAATGACAGGGACGCATGAGCAGTTCTTC
size: NA
J: TRBJ2-1
D: TRBD1
V: TRBV29-1

CDR3: CASSPSANTGELFF
DNA: TGTGCCAGCTCACCGTCGGCGAACACCGGGGAGCTGTTTTTT
size: NA
J: TRBJ2-2
D: NA
V: TRBV18

CDR3: CASSLAIPGTDTQYF
DNA: TGTGCCAGCAGCTTAGCCATCCCAGGCACAGATACGCAGTATTTT
size: once
J: TRBJ2-3
D: NA
V: TRBV7-2

CDR3: CASSRARTYEQYF
DNA: TGTGCCAGCAGCCGCGCGAGGACCTACGAGCAGTACTTC
size: many
J: TRBJ2-7
D: NA
V: TRBV14

CDR3: CASSLGATLGTEKLFF
DNA: TGTGCCAGCAGCTTAGGAGCGACTTTGGGTACGGAAAAACTGTTTTTT
size: medium-sized
J: TRBJ1-4
D: NA
V: TRBV7-9

CDR3: CASSPDRENTEAFF
DNA: TGTGCCAGCAGTCCTGACAGGGAGAACACTGAAGCTTTCTTT
size: many
J: TRBJ1-1
D: TRBD1
V: TRBV28

CDR3: CASSPPNTQETQYF
DNA: TGTGCCAGCTCACCACCGAACACCCAAGAGACCCAGTACTTC
size: many
J: TRBJ2-5
D: NA
V: TRBV18

CDR3: CASSTPDRGHYEQYF
DNA: TGTGCCAGCAGCACACCTGACAGGGGCCACTACGAGCAGTACTTC
size: medium-sized
J: TRBJ2-7
D: TRBD1
V: TRBV5-8

CDR3: CASSTSKGRFYGYTF
DNA: TGTGCCAGCTCCACTTCGAAAGGGAGATTCTATGGCTACACCTTC
size: medium-sized
J: TRBJ1-2
D: NA
V: TRBV7-9

CDR3: CASSREQGGFF
DNA: TGTGCCAGCAGCCGGGAGCAGGGAGGGTTCTTC
size: NA
J: TRBJ2-1
D: NA
V: TRBV7-9

CDR3: CASSLDISYEQYF
DNA: TGTGCCAGCAGTCTCGACATTTCCTACGAGCAGTACTTC
size: NA
J: TRBJ2-7
D: NA
V: TRBV2

CDR3: CASSLDHLAGAGTGELFF
DNA: TGTGCCAGCAGCTTAGATCACCTAGCGGGAGCGGGAACCGGGGAGCTGTTTTTT
size: NA
J: TRBJ2-2
D: TRBD2
V: TRBV11-3

CDR3: CASRPAGSQETQYF
DNA: TGTGCCAGCAGACCAGCCGGGAGCCAAGAGACCCAGTACTTC
size: many
J: TRBJ2-5
D: NA
V: TRBV27

CDR3: CASSLGAGEHYGYTF
DNA: TGTGCCAGCAGCTTGGGGGCTGGTGAGCACTATGGCTACACCTTC
size: NA
J: TRBJ1-2
D: NA
V: TRBV5-6

CDR3: CASSSPRESGANVLTF
DNA: TGTGCCAGCAGTTCCCCCAGGGAGTCTGGGGCCAACGTCCTGACTTTC
size: medium-sized
J: TRBJ2-6
D: NA
V: TRBV28

CDR3: CASSPFYEQYF
DNA: TGTGCCAGCAGCCCATTTTACGAGCAGTACTTC
size: NA
J: TRBJ2-7
D: NA
V: TRBV11-2

CDR3: CASSPDYEQYF
DNA: TGTGCCAGCAGCCCCGACTACGAGCAGTACTTC
size: few
J: TRBJ2-7
D: NA
V: TRBV5-5

CDR3: CSVEAAGTEAFF
DNA: TGCAGCGTTGAAGCGGCGGGCACTGAAGCTTTCTTT
size: NA
J: TRBJ1-1
D: NA
V: TRBV29-1

CDR3: CSVGSSGNTIYF
DNA: TGCAGCGTTGGGTCCTCTGGAAACACCATATATTTT
size: NA
J: TRBJ1-3
D: NA
V: TRBV29-1